This is a list of T cell receptor beta chains from one sample in a study of glioma-infiltrating T cells after dendritic cell vaccination. Generated by immunoSEQ multiplex PCR, the TCRdb table keeps only in-frame clones and is missing some. The repertoire consists of just under 100,000 clones, with approximately 84% occurring once and the leading ten covering about 5.7%. The source was blood, collected after dendritic cell vaccination. All receptors come from a human donor with glioblastoma. The CDR3 runs from the conserved cysteine through the conserved F or W. D genes are given only for firm matches. Some rows mark clone size as missing; the rest say once, few, many or name a class of expanded clone.

size: NA; V: TRBV5-1; J: TRBJ2-1; D: TRBD2; CDR3: CASSLGASGEQFF; DNA: TGCGCCAGCAGCCTGGGAGCTAGCGGTGAGCAGTTCTTC
size: NA; V: TRBV6-1; J: TRBJ1-2; D: NA; CDR3: CASSDLIGASRYTF; DNA: TGTGCCAGCAGTGATCTAATAGGGGCCAGTCGCTACACCTTC
size: NA; V: TRBV7-8; J: TRBJ1-2; D: NA; CDR3: CASSLDRGFGYTF; DNA: TGTGCCAGCAGCTTAGATAGGGGTTTTGGCTACACCTTC
size: NA; V: TRBV18; J: TRBJ2-3; D: TRBD1; CDR3: CASSLERTGGTDTQYF; DNA: TGTGCCAGCTCACTGGAGCGGACAGGGGGCACAGATACGCAGTATTTT
size: NA; V: TRBV5-1; J: TRBJ2-2; D: NA; CDR3: CASSLGLMGGELFF; DNA: TGCGCCAGCAGCCTAGGCCTAATGGGCGGGGAGCTGTTTTTT
size: NA; V: TRBV18; J: TRBJ1-1; D: NA; CDR3: CASSPPAGVYTEAFF; DNA: TGTGCCAGCTCACCACCTGCAGGGGTCTACACTGAAGCTTTCTTT
size: NA; V: TRBV7-3; J: TRBJ1-1; D: TRBD1; CDR3: CASSLGQGMNTEAFF; DNA: TGTGCCAGCAGCTTGGGACAGGGGATGAACACTGAAGCTTTCTTT
size: NA; V: TRBV5-5; J: TRBJ2-2; D: NA; CDR3: CASSDSYTGELFF; DNA: TGTGCCAGCAGCGACAGTTACACCGGGGAGCTGTTTTTT
size: NA; V: TRBV5-1; J: TRBJ2-7; D: NA; CDR3: CASSFDALASYEQYF; DNA: TGCGCCAGCAGCTTCGACGCGCTAGCTTCCTACGAGCAGTACTTC
size: once; V: TRBV27; J: TRBJ2-1; D: TRBD2; CDR3: CASSLSVAGVDNEQFF; DNA: TGTGCCAGCAGTTTATCGGTAGCGGGAGTTGACAATGAGCAGTTCTTC
size: NA; V: TRBV5-3; J: TRBJ1-1; D: NA; CDR3: CAILERGTEAFF; DNA: TGTGCCATCTTAGAAAGGGGCACTGAAGCTTTCTTT
size: few; V: TRBV30; J: TRBJ2-2; D: TRBD1; CDR3: CAWRAGQGGELFF; DNA: TGTGCCTGGAGGGCGGGACAGGGGGGGGAGCTGTTTTTT
size: NA; V: TRBV29-1; J: TRBJ2-3; D: TRBD1; CDR3: CSVRLGQGDADTQYF; DNA: TGCAGCGTACGCTTGGGACAGGGGGACGCAGATACGCAGTATTTT
size: NA; V: TRBV2; J: TRBJ2-5; D: TRBD1; CDR3: CASTLTGDTEEQYF; DNA: TGTGCCAGCACTCTAACAGGGGATACGGAAGAGCAGTACTTC
size: NA; V: TRBV10-3; J: TRBJ2-7; D: TRBD1; CDR3: CAISEQGQGPYEQYF; DNA: TGTGCCATCAGTGAGCAGGGACAGGGACCCTACGAGCAGTACTTC
size: few; V: TRBV6-5; J: TRBJ2-7; D: NA; CDR3: CASSYSYWTGEQYF; DNA: TGTGCCAGCAGTTACTCCTATTGGACTGGCGAGCAGTACTTC
size: few; V: TRBV6-1; J: TRBJ2-3; D: TRBD1; CDR3: CASSVAGQADTQYF; DNA: TGTGCCAGCAGTGTTGCGGGACAGGCTGATACGCAGTATTTT
size: NA; V: TRBV5-1; J: TRBJ2-1; D: NA; CDR3: CASSLGGYYNEQFF; DNA: TGCGCCAGCAGCTTGGGCGGCTACTACAATGAGCAGTTCTTC
size: NA; V: TRBV21-1; J: TRBJ2-3; D: NA; CDR3: CARRLAGIIGTDTQYF; DNA: TGTGCCAGGCGACTAGCGGGAATCATCGGCACAGATACGCAGTATTTT
size: NA; V: TRBV18; J: TRBJ2-7; D: NA; CDR3: CASSPDSSYEQYF; DNA: TGTGCCAGCTCGCCAGACAGTTCCTACGAGCAGTACTTC
size: NA; V: TRBV29-1; J: TRBJ2-2; D: NA; CDR3: CSVELAGVTGELFF; DNA: TGCAGCGTTGAATTGGCAGGGGTCACCGGGGAGCTGTTTTTT
size: once; V: TRBV7-8; J: TRBJ2-5; D: TRBD2; CDR3: CASSFRGRASRETQYF; DNA: TGTGCCAGCAGCTTTAGAGGGAGGGCTAGCAGAGAGACCCAGTACTTC
size: NA; V: TRBV28; J: TRBJ1-2; D: TRBD1; CDR3: CATEGRGLDYGYTF; DNA: TGTGCCACTGAGGGCAGGGGGCTCGACTATGGCTACACCTTC
size: few; V: TRBV6-1; J: TRBJ1-3; D: TRBD1; CDR3: CASSRQGISGNTIYF; DNA: TGTGCCAGCAGTCGACAGGGAATATCCGGAAACACCATATATTTT
size: NA; V: TRBV7-2; J: TRBJ2-4; D: TRBD1; CDR3: CASSYRGALQNIQYF; DNA: TGTGCCAGCAGCTACAGGGGGGCCTTACAAAACATTCAGTACTTC
size: NA; V: TRBV7-9; J: TRBJ1-1; D: NA; CDR3: CASRYLTMNTEAFF; DNA: TGTGCCAGCAGGTATCTAACCATGAACACTGAAGCTTTCTTT
size: once; V: TRBV2; J: TRBJ2-1; D: NA; CDR3: CASKLGDTPNNEQFF; DNA: TGTGCCAGCAAGTTGGGGGACACCCCGAACAATGAGCAGTTCTTC
size: NA; V: TRBV6-5; J: TRBJ2-7; D: TRBD2; CDR3: CASSLGLAGVGEQYF; DNA: TGTGCCAGCAGTTTGGGACTAGCGGGAGTCGGGGAGCAGTACTTC
size: NA; V: TRBV9; J: TRBJ2-7; D: NA; CDR3: CASSEAPDTYEQYF; DNA: TGTGCCAGCAGCGAGGCCCCGGACACCTACGAGCAGTACTTC
size: NA; V: TRBV7-9; J: TRBJ2-5; D: TRBD2; CDR3: CASGEGPGGQETQYF; DNA: TGTGCCAGCGGTGAGGGACCGGGGGGGCAAGAGACCCAGTACTTC
size: NA; V: TRBV11-3; J: TRBJ1-5; D: NA; CDR3: CASSLVSSGEVGQPQHF; DNA: TGTGCCAGCAGCTTAGTAAGTTCCGGGGAGGTCGGTCAGCCCCAGCATTTT
size: NA; V: TRBV27; J: TRBJ1-2; D: NA; CDR3: CASSLSFRGGWYGYTF; DNA: TGTGCCAGCAGTTTATCGTTCAGGGGTGGATGGTATGGCTACACCTTC
size: NA; V: TRBV6-1; J: TRBJ1-2; D: NA; CDR3: CASSAAAQAGYGYTF; DNA: TGTGCCAGCAGTGCTGCGGCGCAAGCGGGTTATGGCTACACCTTC
size: few; V: TRBV5-6; J: TRBJ1-1; D: NA; CDR3: CASSSIYGLNTEAFF; DNA: TGTGCCAGCAGCTCGATTTACGGTCTGAACACTGAAGCTTTCTTT
size: NA; V: TRBV4-1; J: TRBJ1-1; D: TRBD1; CDR3: CASSPQQRTGGTEAFF; DNA: TGCGCCAGCAGCCCCCAACAGAGGACAGGGGGCACTGAAGCTTTCTTT
size: few; V: TRBV5-1; J: TRBJ1-2; D: NA; CDR3: CASSLGGNYGYTF; DNA: TGCGCCAGCAGCTTAGGAGGAAACTATGGCTACACCTTC
size: few; V: TRBV6-5; J: TRBJ1-1; D: TRBD1; CDR3: CASSYLPRTGGETFF; DNA: TGTGCCAGCAGTTACCTCCCCCGGACAGGGGGTGAAACTTTCTTT
size: NA; V: TRBV5-6; J: TRBJ2-2; D: NA; CDR3: CASSPPGPSGGELFF; DNA: TGTGCCAGCAGCCCCCCTGGGCCCTCCGGCGGGGAGCTGTTTTTT
size: NA; V: TRBV10-1; J: TRBJ1-5; D: NA; CDR3: CASSELGPSVNQPQHF; DNA: TGCGCCAGCAGTGAGTTGGGTCCCAGCGTCAATCAGCCCCAGCATTTT
size: NA; V: TRBV28; J: TRBJ1-2; D: NA; CDR3: CASSLLPGYGYTF; DNA: TGTGCCAGCAGTTTATTGCCAGGCTATGGCTACACCTTC
size: many; V: TRBV7-9; J: TRBJ2-5; D: NA; CDR3: CASREGVRETQYF; DNA: TGTGCCAGCCGGGAAGGAGTCCGAGAGACCCAGTACTTC
size: NA; V: TRBV5-4; J: TRBJ2-7; D: NA; CDR3: CASSFLSDEQYF; DNA: TGTGCCAGCAGCTTTCTTAGTGACGAGCAGTACTTC
size: NA; V: TRBV28; J: TRBJ1-4; D: TRBD1; CDR3: CASSGGQGIPNEKLFF; DNA: TGTGCCAGCAGTGGGGGACAGGGTATACCTAATGAAAAACTGTTTTTT
size: few; V: TRBV6-6; J: TRBJ2-7; D: TRBD2; CDR3: CASSSGGSSYEQYF; DNA: TGTGCCAGCAGTTCCGGGGGGAGCTCCTACGAGCAGTACTTC
size: few; V: TRBV18; J: TRBJ1-2; D: TRBD1; CDR3: CASSRPTGVSYGYTF; DNA: TGTGCCAGCTCCCGGCCGACAGGGGTTTCCTATGGCTACACCTTC
size: NA; V: TRBV2; J: TRBJ2-3; D: TRBD2; CDR3: CATTGTIKDTQYF; DNA: TGTGCCACTACGGGGACTATTAAAGATACGCAGTATTTT
size: many; V: TRBV6-6; J: TRBJ1-3; D: NA; CDR3: CASASGNTIYF; DNA: TGTGCCAGCGCAAGCGGAAACACCATATATTTT